Below are 25 T cell receptor beta chains sequenced from a single sample in a study of identical twins. TCRdb redid the calling of the 5' RACE reads with MiXCR, one entry per CDR3 protein. The table includes 300,000 to 400,000 distinct CDR3 sequences, about 12% detected once. The sample was also linked to a second study, of yellow fever vaccine responses in identical twins.

The source material was CD8+ T cells sorted from blood. These receptors all come from a woman under 30 in good health.

This clonotype occurred many times. The CDR3 is CASTGPELSAEQYF. CDR3 coding DNA: TGTGCCAGCACCGGCCCGGAGCTTTCTGCCGAGCAGTACTTC. The chain couples TRBV28 to TRBJ2-7; D is unclear. Deletions cut 7 bases from V and 6 bases from J, with 19 bases between. This CDR3 comprises 14 residues. Germline V lookup: CDR1 MDHEN, CDR2 SYDVKM.

V usage is TRBV6-1 and J usage is TRBJ1-2; D gene ambiguous. Germline V lookup: CDR1 MNHNS, CDR2 SASEGT. With 6 bases removed from V and 3 bases from J, the gap between germline ends came to 14 bases. CDR3 length equals 14 residues. CDR3 protein: CASSPPEGHYGYTF. The CDR3 DNA is TGTGCCAGCAGCCCACCGGAAGGACACTATGGCTACACCTTC.

V and J are TRBV6-1 and TRBJ2-1, with 13 positions matching TRBD2. There are 19 residues in the CDR3. CDR1 MNHNS and CDR2 SASEGT come from the germline V gene. After removal of 0 bases from V and 6 bases from J, the junction contained 11 bases not matched to a gene. The CDR3 bases are TGTGCCAGCAGTGAAGCAAGACTAGCGGGAGGCCGTCTGGGCAATGAGCAGTTCTTC. It encodes CASSEARLAGGRLGNEQFF.

V and J are TRBV28 and TRBJ2-5; 8 nucleotides line up with TRBD2. This CDR3 has 15 residues. J gave up 4 bases and V 5 bases, and 9 bases lay outside the gene matches. The germline V gene encodes CDR1 MDHEN and CDR2 SYDVKM. The CDR3 DNA follows: TGTGCCAGCAGTGCGACGACTAGCGAGGTAGAGACCCAGTACTTC. Residues: CASSATTSEVETQYF. Supplemented by reference TRBV28 and TRBJ2-5, the full variable domain reads DVKVTQSSRYLVKRTGEKVFLECVQDMDHENMFWYRQDPGLGLRLIYFSYDVKMKEKGDIPEGYSVSREKKERFSLILESASTNQTSMYLCASSATTSEVETQYFGPGTRLLVL.

The chain joins TRBV27 to TRBJ2-1, with 10 bases that match TRBD2. The trim removed 7 bases at V and 5 bases at J, leaving 5 bases unmatched. The CDR3 contains 14 residues. The germline CDR1 and CDR2 sequences are MNHEY and SMNVEV (reference sequence). The DNA of the CDR3 is TGTGCCAGCAACTCACTAGCGGGGAACAATGAGCAGTTCTTC. Its protein is CASNSLAGNNEQFF.

This clonotype was counted between two and nine times. V and J are TRBV12-3 or TRBV12-4 and TRBJ2-5; no clear D gene. The CDR3 sequence is 15 residues long. V lost 1 base, J lost 5 bases, and 14 bases lay in between. Written as DNA, the CDR3 is TGTGCCAGCAGTTTAGGGTCCGGGCTGTGGGAGACCCAGTACTTC. Its translation is CASSLGSGLWETQYF.

This clonotype was found a few times. V gene TRBV9 combines with J gene TRBJ2-1, with 12 positions matching TRBD2. CDR3 length: 14 residues. V lost 2 bases and J lost 10; bases outside the gene matches: 4. Per germline, CDR1 SGDLS and CDR2 YYNGEE. The CDR3 region is CASSVGLAGREQFF. The DNA of the CDR3 is TGTGCCAGCAGCGTTGGACTAGCGGGACGAGAGCAGTTCTTC.

This sequence joins TRBV24-1 and TRBJ2-1, with TRBD2 as a possible D gene (7 bases). The CDR3 has 19 amino acids. V gave up 9 bases and J gave up 2 bases, with 28 bases separating them. Per germline, CDR1 KGHDR and CDR2 SFDVKD. The CDR3 loop is CATGFGRDIGGGAYNEQFF. The DNA of the CDR3 is TGTGCCACCGGTTTTGGCAGGGACATCGGCGGGGGAGCCTACAATGAGCAGTTCTTC.

The chain employs TRBV11-1 and TRBJ2-3; D possibly corresponds to TRBD2 (5 bases). Germline assignment: CDR1 SGHAT and CDR2 FQDESV (reference sequence). This CDR3 spans 18 amino acids. Trimming left V 3 bases short and J 2 bases short, with 21 bases between. The CDR3 spells CASSLRVFPDTSTDTQYF. CDR3 coding DNA: TGTGCCAGCAGCTTGAGGGTTTTTCCAGACACGTCCACAGATACGCAGTATTTT. The whole variable domain, remainder taken from reference TRBV11-1 and TRBJ2-3, is EAEVAQSPRYKITEKSQAVAFWCDPISGHATLYWYRQILGQGPELLVQFQDESVVDDSQLPKDRFSAERLKGVDSTLKIQPAELGDSAMYLCASSLRVFPDTSTDTQYFGPGTRLTVL.

Ten or more counts support this clonotype. The chain joins TRBV10-3 to TRBJ2-7; 8 bases are a match to TRBD1. Germline trimming cut 3 bases from V and 3 bases from J; bases unmatched to any gene: 1. The CDR3 spans 13 residues. The germline V gene encodes CDR1 ENHRY and CDR2 SYGVKD. The CDR3 region is CAISEDRGYEQYF. In DNA form, the CDR3 reads TGTGCCATCAGTGAAGACAGGGGCTACGAGCAGTACTTC.

In this sample, this clonotype turned up many times. The rearrangement joins TRBV29-1 to TRBJ1-2; 12 bases align to TRBD1. Germline V lookup: CDR1 SQVTM, CDR2 ANQGSEA. The junction had 4 bases not matched to a gene; V was cut back by 2 bases and J by 3 bases. The CDR3 totals 15 residues. CDR3 DNA sequence: TGCAGCGTTGAATTAGGGACAGGGGGCTACTATGGCTACACCTTC. Translation: CSVELGTGGYYGYTF. Full variable domain (remainder filled in from reference TRBV29-1 and TRBJ1-2): SAVISQKPSRDICQRGTSLTIQCQVDSQVTMMFWYRQQPGQSLTLIATANQGSEATYESGFVIDKFPISRPNLTFSTLTVSNMSPEDSSIYLCSVELGTGGYYGYTFGSGTRLTVV.

The sample holds a few counts of this clonotype. The chain couples TRBV14 to TRBJ1-2; no clear D gene. V was cut by 2 bases and J by 4 bases, with 8 bases left in between. This CDR3 has 13 residues. CDR1 and CDR2 (germline): SGHDN, FVKESK. The CDR3 here is CASSQSRTYGYTF. Written as DNA, the CDR3 is TGTGCCAGCAGCCAAAGCAGAACCTATGGCTACACCTTC.

This clonotype has more than one count but fewer than ten. The genes are TRBV2 and TRBJ2-5, with D perhaps matching TRBD1 (5 bases). CDR1 SNHLY and CDR2 FYNNEI come from the germline V gene. The CDR3 is made up of 14 amino acids. The ends were cut back, 6 bases at V and 4 bases at J, with 15 bases in the middle. CDR3 sequence (DNA): TGTGCCAGCAGCGATTCAGGGTGGGGAGAGACCCAGTACTTC. This codes for CASSDSGWGETQYF. The entire variable domain, with the rest obtained from reference TRBV2 and TRBJ2-5, is as follows: EPEVTQTPSHQVTQMGQEVILRCVPISNHLYFYWYRQILGQKVEFLVSFYNNEISEKSEIFDDQFSVERPDGSNFTLKIRSTKLEDSAMYFCASSDSGWGETQYFGPGTRLLVL.

The sample holds a few counts of this clonotype. The chain recombines TRBV27 with TRBJ2-3, with TRBD2 identical over 7 bases. V lost 7 bases and J lost 3; bases outside the gene matches: 16. CDR1 and CDR2 from the germline V gene are MNHEY and SMNVEV (reference sequence). The CDR3 has 17 amino acids. CDR3 nucleotides: TGTGCCAGCAAAGACCCCCGAGCGAACGGGAGGACAGATACGCAGTATTTT. As protein: CASKDPRANGRTDTQYF.

This clonotype was observed a few times. In DNA form, the CDR3 reads TGTGCCAGCAGTGAATGGGGAGACATTCAGTACTTC. Amino acid sequence: CASSEWGDIQYF. V is TRBV6-1 and J is TRBJ2-4, with D perhaps matching TRBD2 (5 bases). V was pared by 2 bases and J by 8 bases, with 7 bases between. The CDR3 spans 12 residues. Germline CDR1 MNHNS, CDR2 SASEGT.

This clonotype turned up a few times. The chain carries TRBV7-9 and TRBJ2-1; TRBD2 agrees at 12 bases. V was clipped by 4 bases and J by 10 bases; unmatched bases: 5. This CDR3 spans 14 amino acids. From germline, CDR1 is SEHNR and CDR2 FQNEAQ (reference sequence). The CDR3 is CASSYSGTSGEQFF. CDR3 nucleotide sequence: TGTGCCAGCAGCTACTCCGGGACTAGCGGGGAGCAGTTCTTC.

This clonotype turned up a few times. The chain has TRBV12-3 or TRBV12-4 and TRBJ2-1; D gene uncertain. The CDR3 extends over 14 amino acids. V shed 6 bases and J shed 4 bases, with 13 bases lying between them. CDR3 in amino acids: CASRPPGRYNEQFF. Here the CDR3 DNA reads TGTGCCAGCAGGCCCCCAGGACGGTACAATGAGCAGTTCTTC.

This chain uses TRBV5-1 with TRBJ2-5; weak D call: TRBD2 (5 bases). The CDR3 consists of 15 residues. Per germline, CDR1 SGHRS and CDR2 YFSETQ. The V end lost 0 bases, the J end lost 4 bases, and 13 bases lay between the germline ends. CDR3 protein: CASSLEGSVGETQYF. The CDR3 DNA reads TGCGCCAGCAGCTTGGAGGGTAGCGTGGGAGAGACCCAGTACTTC.

This clonotype was seen many times. V is TRBV20-1 and J is TRBJ2-7, with D possibly matching TRBD1 (5 bases). With 0 bases removed from V and 3 bases from J, the gap between germline ends came to 15 bases. Looked up from germline, CDR1 is DFQATT and CDR2 is SNEGSKA (reference sequence). The CDR3 length is 15 residues. The CDR3 DNA reads as TGCAGTGCTAGAGATCTTAGGGGAAAAGGCTACGAGCAGTACTTC. Translation: CSARDLRGKGYEQYF.

This clonotype turned up a few times. This sequence joins TRBV20-1 and TRBJ2-7; D might be TRBD2 (7 bases). Trimming took off 6 bases at V and 0 bases at J, with 12 bases between the two ends. CDR1 DFQATT and CDR2 SNEGSKA come from the germline V gene (reference sequence). This CDR3 contains 13 residues. DNA of the CDR3: TGCAGTGCGGGGGGGGGCGACTCCTACGAGCAGTACGTC. It codes for CSAGGGDSYEQYV.

This clonotype was recorded many times. The gene calls are TRBV12-3 or TRBV12-4 and TRBJ2-1; D unresolved. The ends were cut back, 0 bases at V and 7 bases at J, with 7 bases in the middle. The CDR3 consists of 13 residues. CDR3 nucleotides: TGTGCCAGCAGTTTAGCCTACCTAAATGAGCAGTTCTTC. It yields the protein CASSLAYLNEQFF.

The J gene is TRBJ2-5, the V gene TRBV14; TRBD1 matches 8 bases. The length of the CDR3 is 16 residues. Trimming removed 4 bases from V and 0 bases from J; junction bases left unmatched: 7. Germline V CDR1 and CDR2: SGHDN, FVKESK. The DNA of the CDR3 is TGTGCCAGCAGCCGGGAACGGGACAGGTACCAAGAGACCCAGTACTTC. It is translated as CASSRERDRYQETQYF.

The CDR3 region is CASRPGLATDTQYF. CDR3 DNA sequence: TGTGCCAGCAGGCCTGGACTAGCGACAGATACGCAGTATTTT. The chain links TRBV12-3 or TRBV12-4 to TRBJ2-3; 9 nucleotides match TRBD2. Trimming took 6 bases from V and 3 from J; bases not matched to a gene: 4. The CDR3 has 14 residues.

The chain uses TRBV15 and TRBJ1-5; 7 bases align to TRBD1. V was pared by 2 bases and J by 6 bases, with 4 bases of the junction left unmatched. Germline V gene sequence: CDR1 LNHNV, CDR2 YYDKDF (reference sequence). The CDR3 extends over 14 amino acids. CDR3 loop: CATSRHRQGQPQHF. The CDR3 coding sequence is TGTGCCACCAGCAGACACAGACAGGGTCAGCCCCAGCATTTT.

The chain links TRBV27 to TRBJ2-4, with unresolved D. The length of the CDR3 is 14 residues. Trimming shortened V by 7 bases and J by 1 base, and 11 bases separated the two germline ends. From germline, CDR1 is MNHEY and CDR2 SMNVEV (reference sequence). CDR3 in DNA: TGTGCCAGCAAGCCCCCCGGGGCCAAAAACATTCAGTACTTC. It encodes CASKPPGAKNIQYF.